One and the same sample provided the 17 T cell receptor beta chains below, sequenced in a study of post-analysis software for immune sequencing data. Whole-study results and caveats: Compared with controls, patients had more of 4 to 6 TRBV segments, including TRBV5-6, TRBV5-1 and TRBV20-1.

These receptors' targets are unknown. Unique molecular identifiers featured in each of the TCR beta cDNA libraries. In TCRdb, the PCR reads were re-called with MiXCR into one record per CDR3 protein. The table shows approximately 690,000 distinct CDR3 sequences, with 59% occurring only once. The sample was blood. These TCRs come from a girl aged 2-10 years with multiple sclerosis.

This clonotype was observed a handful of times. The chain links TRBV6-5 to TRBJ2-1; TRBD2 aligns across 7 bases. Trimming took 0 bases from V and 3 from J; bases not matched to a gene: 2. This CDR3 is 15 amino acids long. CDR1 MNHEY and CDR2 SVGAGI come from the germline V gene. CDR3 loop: CASSYSAGDYNEQFF. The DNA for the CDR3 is TGTGCCAGCAGTTACTCGGCGGGAGACTACAATGAGCAGTTCTTC.

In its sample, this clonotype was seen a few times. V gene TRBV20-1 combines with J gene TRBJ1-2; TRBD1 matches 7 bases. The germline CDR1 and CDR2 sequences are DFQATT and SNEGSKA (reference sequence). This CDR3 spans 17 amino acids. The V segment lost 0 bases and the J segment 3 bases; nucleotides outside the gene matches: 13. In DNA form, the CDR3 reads TGCAGTGCTAGAGATTTTGGGGGAGACAGGGCCGACTATGGCTACACCTTC. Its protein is CSARDFGGDRADYGYTF.

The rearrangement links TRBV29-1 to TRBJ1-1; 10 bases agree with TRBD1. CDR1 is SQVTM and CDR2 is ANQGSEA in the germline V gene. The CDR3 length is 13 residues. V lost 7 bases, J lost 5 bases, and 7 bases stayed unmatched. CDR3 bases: TGCAGCGCTGCCGACAGGGGGCTAACTGAAGCTTTCTTT. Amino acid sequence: CSAADRGLTEAFF.

CDR3 residues: CASSSGTEGKGYTF. CDR3 nucleotides: TGCGCCAGCAGCTCCGGGACAGAAGGCAAAGGCTACACCTTC. The chain links TRBV5-1 to TRBJ1-2; 7 bases map to TRBD1. Looked up from germline, CDR1 is SGHRS and CDR2 is YFSETQ. J lost 8 bases, V lost 3 bases, and 10 bases had no gene match. The CDR3 sequence is 14 residues long.

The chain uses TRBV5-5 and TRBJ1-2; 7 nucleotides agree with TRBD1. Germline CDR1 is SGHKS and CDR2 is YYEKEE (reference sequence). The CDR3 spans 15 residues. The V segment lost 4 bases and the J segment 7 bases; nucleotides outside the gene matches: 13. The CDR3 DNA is TGTGCCAGCAGCCTTGGGACAGTTGCGGAGGGTGGCTACACCTTC. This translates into CASSLGTVAEGGYTF.

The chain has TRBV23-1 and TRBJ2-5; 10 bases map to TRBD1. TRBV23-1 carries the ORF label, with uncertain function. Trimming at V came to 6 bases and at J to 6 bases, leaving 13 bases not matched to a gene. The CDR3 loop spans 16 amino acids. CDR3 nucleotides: TGCGCCAGCAGCCGGCGACCGGGACAGGGGCGGAAGACCCAGTACTTC. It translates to CASSRRPGQGRKTQYF.

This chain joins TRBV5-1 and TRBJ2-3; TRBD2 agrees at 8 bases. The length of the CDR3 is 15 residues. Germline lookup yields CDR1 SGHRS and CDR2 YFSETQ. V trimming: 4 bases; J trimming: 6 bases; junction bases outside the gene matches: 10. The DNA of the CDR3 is TGCGCCAGCAGCACTACTAGCGGACAGTGGGATACGCAGTATTTT. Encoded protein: CASSTTSGQWDTQYF.

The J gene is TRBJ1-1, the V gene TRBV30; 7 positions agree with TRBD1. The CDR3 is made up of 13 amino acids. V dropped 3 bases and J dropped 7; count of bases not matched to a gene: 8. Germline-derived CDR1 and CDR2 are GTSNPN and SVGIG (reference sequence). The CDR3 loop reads CAWRIQGSGEAFF. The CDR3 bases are TGTGCCTGGAGGATACAGGGGTCGGGTGAAGCTTTCTTT.

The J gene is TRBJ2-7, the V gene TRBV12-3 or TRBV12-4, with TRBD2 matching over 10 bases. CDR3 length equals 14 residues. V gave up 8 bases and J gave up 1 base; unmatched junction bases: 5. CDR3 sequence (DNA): TGTGCCAGCGGGCTAGCGGGAGAGTCCTACGAGCAGTACTTC. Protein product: CASGLAGESYEQYF.

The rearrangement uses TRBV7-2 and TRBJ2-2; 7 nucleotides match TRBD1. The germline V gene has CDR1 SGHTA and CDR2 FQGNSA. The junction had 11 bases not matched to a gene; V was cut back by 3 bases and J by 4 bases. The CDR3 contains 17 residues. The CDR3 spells CASSLTGSRLVTGELFF. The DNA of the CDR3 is TGTGCCAGCAGCTTGACAGGGTCCAGGCTCGTCACCGGGGAGCTGTTTTTT.

The CDR3: CASSLEAADQFYGYTF. Here the CDR3 DNA reads TGCGCCAGCAGCTTGGAGGCGGCAGATCAATTCTATGGCTACACCTTC. The chain combines TRBV5-1 with TRBJ1-2; D remains unclear. This CDR3 comprises 16 residues. Germline CDR1 SGHRS, CDR2 YFSETQ. V dropped 0 bases and J dropped 4 bases, with 16 bases sitting between them. Combining the CDR3 with reference TRBV5-1 and TRBJ1-2 gives the whole variable domain KAGVTQTPRYLIKTRGQQVTLSCSPISGHRSVSWYQQTPGQGLQFLFEYFSETQRNKGNFPGRFSGRQFSNSRSEMNVSTLELGDSALYLCASSLEAADQFYGYTFGSGTRLTVV.

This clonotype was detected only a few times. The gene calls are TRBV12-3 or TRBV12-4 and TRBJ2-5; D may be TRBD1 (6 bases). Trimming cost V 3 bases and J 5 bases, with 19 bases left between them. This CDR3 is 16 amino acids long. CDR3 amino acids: CASSFWSGDLRETQYF. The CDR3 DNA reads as TGTGCCAGCAGTTTTTGGTCAGGGGACCTTCGGGAGACCCAGTACTTC.

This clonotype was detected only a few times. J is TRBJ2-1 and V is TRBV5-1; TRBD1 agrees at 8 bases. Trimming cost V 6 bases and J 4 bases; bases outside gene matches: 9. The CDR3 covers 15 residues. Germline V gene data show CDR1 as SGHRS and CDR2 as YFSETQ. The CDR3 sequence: CASNGPGQAYNEQFF. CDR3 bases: TGCGCCAGCAACGGTCCGGGACAGGCATACAATGAGCAGTTCTTC.

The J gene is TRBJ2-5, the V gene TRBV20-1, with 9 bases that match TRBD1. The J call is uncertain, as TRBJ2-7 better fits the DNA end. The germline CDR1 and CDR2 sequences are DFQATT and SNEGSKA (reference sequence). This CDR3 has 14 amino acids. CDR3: CSADPGTGRYEQYF. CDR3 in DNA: TGCAGTGCTGATCCCGGGACAGGGCGGTACGAGCAGTACTTC.

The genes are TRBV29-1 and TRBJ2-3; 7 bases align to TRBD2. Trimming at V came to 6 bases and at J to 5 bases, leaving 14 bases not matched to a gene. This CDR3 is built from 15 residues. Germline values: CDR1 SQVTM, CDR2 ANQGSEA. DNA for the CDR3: TGCAGCGTGTCCACAGGACTAGTTTCAGGAGATACGCAGTATTTT. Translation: CSVSTGLVSGDTQYF.

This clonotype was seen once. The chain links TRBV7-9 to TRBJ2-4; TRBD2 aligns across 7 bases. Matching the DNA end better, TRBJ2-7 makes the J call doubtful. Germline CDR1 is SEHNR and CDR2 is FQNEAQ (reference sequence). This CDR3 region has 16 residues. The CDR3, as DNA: TGTGCCAGCAGCTTTGGGAGGGATCACAGTGGCTACGAGCAGTACTTC. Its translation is CASSFGRDHSGYEQYF.

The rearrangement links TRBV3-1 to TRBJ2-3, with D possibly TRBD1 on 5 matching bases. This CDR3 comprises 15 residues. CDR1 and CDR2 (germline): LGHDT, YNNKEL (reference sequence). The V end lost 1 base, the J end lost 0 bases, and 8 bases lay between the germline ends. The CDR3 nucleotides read TGTGCCAGCAGCCAAGGGGGCGCTAGCACAGATACGCAGTATTTT. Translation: CASSQGGASTDTQYF.